What follows are 10 T cell receptor beta chains derived from one specimen sequenced in a study of blood T cell repertoires in COVID-19. The method was immunoSEQ multiplex PCR; TCRdb's version includes in-frame clones alone and lacks a portion of them. There are 150,000 to 200,000 clones in the sample; about 92% occur only once, and roughly a sixth lies in the top ten. Sequencing input: peripheral blood. The receptor source for this set is a man aged 60 to 69 with active or convalescent COVID-19.

The rearrangement joins TRBV7-6 to TRBJ2-1, with TRBD2 matching over 8 bases. The V segment lost 1 base and the J segment 2 bases; nucleotides outside the gene matches: 1. The CDR3 spans 15 residues. CDR1 is SGHVS, CDR2 FNYEAQ, per germline. The CDR3 sequence: CASSLGLATYNEQFF. Written as DNA, the CDR3 is TGTGCCAGCAGCTTAGGACTAGCGACCTACAATGAGCAGTTCTTC.

This clone was counted a few times. This rearrangement joins TRBV25-1 to TRBJ1-2; D is unclear. Per germline, CDR1 MGHDK and CDR2 SYGVNS. The ends were cut back, 3 bases at V and 5 bases at J, with 13 bases in the middle. The CDR3 is 14 residues long. The CDR3 DNA is TGTGCCAGCAGTGAGTCGTACCGTACATATGGCTACACCTTC. This translates into CASSESYRTYGYTF.

This chain links TRBV13 with TRBJ1-1; D unresolved. Germline V CDR1 and CDR2: PRHDT, FYEKMQ (reference sequence). The CDR3 is 17 residues long. Trimming left V 1 base short and J 1 base short, with 16 bases between. In DNA form, the CDR3 reads TGTGCCAGCAGCTTAGTCGTCTCCCTGCACAGGAACACTGAAGCTTTCTTT. Translation gives CASSLVVSLHRNTEAFF.

This rearrangement joins TRBV4-2 to TRBJ1-2, with a tentative D call TRBD1 (6 bases). The germline gives CDR1 LGHNA, CDR2 YNFKEQ. This CDR3 region has 15 residues. Trimming stripped 1 base from V and 4 bases from J, with 13 bases between. CDR3 sequence: CASSQGGGEGYGYTF. The CDR3 nucleotides are TGTGCCAGCAGCCAAGGGGGGGGCGAGGGCTATGGCTACACCTTC.

The rearrangement joins TRBV3-1 (or the pseudogene TRBV3-2) to TRBJ1-1; no firm D call. The CDR3 runs 14 residues. The V end lost 2 bases, the J end lost 1 base, and 8 bases lay between the germline ends. Germline V gene sequence: CDR1 LGHDT, CDR2 YNNKEL (reference sequence). The CDR3 protein is CASSQQGANTEAFF. CDR3 coding DNA: TGTGCCAGCAGCCAACAAGGAGCGAACACTGAAGCTTTCTTT.

The gene calls are TRBV29-1 and TRBJ2-3; no clear D. The germline V gene encodes CDR1 SQVTM and CDR2 ANQGSEA. This CDR3 comprises 13 residues. V was cut by 2 bases and J by 2 bases, with 8 bases left in between. This chain's CDR3 is CSVEPQYTDTQYF. The DNA of the CDR3 is TGCAGCGTTGAACCCCAGTACACAGATACGCAGTATTTT.

This chain connects TRBV6-2 or TRBV6-3 to TRBJ2-7; D remains ambiguous. Germline V CDR1 and CDR2: MNHEY, SVGEGT. The CDR3 sequence is 15 residues long. The V and J ends lost 2 bases and 5 bases respectively, with 16 bases between them. The CDR3 protein is CASSYGRLLFDEQYF. The CDR3 nucleotides are TGTGCCAGCAGTTACGGTCGACTGCTTTTCGACGAGCAGTACTTC.

The chain links TRBV18 to TRBJ1-1; 7 bases fit TRBD1. This CDR3 has 14 residues. The V and J ends lost 5 bases and 4 bases, in that order; junction bases with no gene match: 7. Per the germline V gene, CDR1 is KGHSH and CDR2 is LQKENI. CDR3 sequence: CASSSDRLITEAFF. The DNA of the CDR3 is TGTGCCAGCTCATCGGACAGGTTGATCACTGAAGCTTTCTTT. Full variable domain (outside the CDR3, taken from reference TRBV18 and TRBJ1-1): NAGVMQNPRHLVRRRGQEARLRCSPMKGHSHVYWYRQLPEEGLKFMVYLQKENIIDESGMPKERFSAEFPKEGPSILRIQQVVRGDSAAYFCASSSDRLITEAFFGQGTRLTVV.

The chain recombines TRBV7-6 with TRBJ2-1, with TRBD2 matching 9 bases. Germline V lookup: CDR1 SGHVS, CDR2 FNYEAQ. CDR3 size: 15 residues. V trimming: 1 base; J trimming: 4 bases; junction bases outside the gene matches: 2. This chain's CDR3 is CASSLGRGGYNEQFF. The CDR3 DNA reads as TGTGCCAGCAGCTTAGGGCGGGGGGGATACAATGAGCAGTTCTTC.

This chain connects TRBV7-8 to TRBJ2-5; D is perhaps TRBD1 (5 bases). This CDR3 is 15 amino acids long. V lost 2 bases, J lost 5 bases, and 15 bases lay in between. Germline V gene sequence: CDR1 SGHVS, CDR2 FQNEAQ. Written as DNA, the CDR3 is TGTGCCAGCAGCTTACAGCCAGGGATCTGGGAGACCCAGTACTTC. Protein product: CASSLQPGIWETQYF.